What follows describes a single T cell receptor (beta chain). Trimming removed 5 bases from V and 4 bases from J; junction bases left unmatched: 4. There are 13 residues in the CDR3. TCRdb re-called the 5' RACE reads through MiXCR, storing one row per CDR3 protein. The sample includes 150,000 to 200,000 distinct CDR3 sequences, about 15% of them seen just once. This specimen belongs to a study of T-cell memory formation after mild COVID-19. The V gene is TRBV12-3 or TRBV12-4, the J gene TRBJ2-5, with TRBD1 matching over 7 bases. This receptor was obtained from an adult woman who had mild COVID-19 (a few samples of this study predate the infection). Cell type and time point are not known. Material for sequencing was PBMCs or a T cell subset sorted from them (not recorded which). The CDR3 sequence: CASSRDRVETQYF. CDR3 sequence (DNA): TGTGCCAGCAGTAGAGACAGGGTAGAGACCCAGTACTTC.